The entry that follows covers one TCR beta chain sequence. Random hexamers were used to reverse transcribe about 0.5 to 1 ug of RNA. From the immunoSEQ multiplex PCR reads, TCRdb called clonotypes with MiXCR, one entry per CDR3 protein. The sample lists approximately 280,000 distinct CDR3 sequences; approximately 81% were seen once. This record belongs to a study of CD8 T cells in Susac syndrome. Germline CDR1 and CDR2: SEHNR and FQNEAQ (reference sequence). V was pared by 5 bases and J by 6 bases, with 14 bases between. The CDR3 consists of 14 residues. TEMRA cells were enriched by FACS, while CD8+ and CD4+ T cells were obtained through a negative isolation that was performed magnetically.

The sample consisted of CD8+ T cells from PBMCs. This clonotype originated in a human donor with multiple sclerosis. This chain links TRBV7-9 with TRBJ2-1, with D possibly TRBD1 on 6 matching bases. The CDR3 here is CASSLWDTPNEQFF. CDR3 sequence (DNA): TGTGCCAGCAGCCTCTGGGACACCCCCAATGAGCAGTTCTTC.